This passage covers 21 T cell receptor beta chains from one sample sequenced in a study of cytomegalovirus exposure and HLA in healthy donors. Researchers ran the PCR with 60 Vbeta and 13 Jbeta primers. Produced via immunoSEQ multiplex PCR; TCRdb's table is partial and in-frame only. The sample yields hundreds of thousands of clones, about 70% seen once. The sequencing sample was made of PBMCs. Receptors were obtained from a woman in her 30s in good health and CMV-seronegative.

This sequence joins TRBV30 and TRBJ2-7; D possibly corresponds to TRBD2 (7 bases). The germline V and J ends were trimmed by 7 bases and 2 bases, with 18 bases remaining between them. Per the germline V gene, CDR1 is GTSNPN and CDR2 is SVGIG (reference sequence). CDR3 size: 14 residues. CDR3 loop: CAYLRRGPAYEQYF. In DNA form, the CDR3 reads TGTGCCTACCTCCGGCGGGGGCCGGCCTACGAGCAGTACTTC. The full variable domain, in which reference TRBV30 and TRBJ2-7 provide the parts outside the CDR3, is SQTIHQWPATLVQPVGSPLSLECTVEGTSNPNLYWYRQAAGRGLQLLFYSVGIGQISSEVPQNLSASRPQDRQFILSSKKLLLSDSGFYLCAYLRRGPAYEQYFGPGTRLTVT.

A note on this clone: The same CDR3 can be traced to other DNA sequences in this sample. The chain employs TRBV18 and TRBJ2-7, with 11 bases aligning to TRBD1. From germline, CDR1 is KGHSH and CDR2 LQKENI. The CDR3 loop spans 14 amino acids. V lost 2 bases, J lost 4 bases, and 1 base stayed unmatched. The CDR3 sequence: CASSPGTGGYEQYF. The CDR3 coding sequence is TGTGCCAGCTCACCAGGGACAGGGGGGTACGAGCAGTACTTC.

The genes are TRBV4-2 and TRBJ2-1; D is undetermined. CDR1 LGHNA and CDR2 YNFKEQ come from the germline V gene. The germline V and J ends were trimmed by 0 bases and 0 bases, with 9 bases remaining between them. The CDR3 is 16 amino acids. Here the CDR3 reads CASSQDGFSSYNEQFF. Written as DNA, the CDR3 is TGTGCCAGCAGCCAAGATGGCTTCAGCTCCTACAATGAGCAGTTCTTC.

The gene calls are TRBV15 and TRBJ1-2; D perhaps matches TRBD1 (6 bases). V lost 0 bases to trimming and J lost 8 bases, with 16 bases between them. This CDR3 region has 15 residues. CDR1 and CDR2 from the germline V gene are LNHNV and YYDKDF (reference sequence). The CDR3 spells CATSRDLGGAGGYTF. The CDR3, as DNA: TGTGCCACCAGCAGAGATCTCGGGGGGGCGGGGGGCTACACCTTC.

The chain couples TRBV6-5 to TRBJ1-5; TRBD1 matches at 10 bases. The germline CDR1 and CDR2 sequences are MNHEY and SVGAGI. The CDR3 length is 15 residues. Trimming at V came to 6 bases and at J to 3 bases, leaving 5 bases not matched to a gene. The CDR3 nucleotides are TGTGCCAGCAGCCCGACAGGGGGCTTCAATCAGCCCCAGCATTTT. Translated, it gives CASSPTGGFNQPQHF.

V and J are TRBV19 and TRBJ2-1, with D tentatively TRBD2 (7 bases). CDR1 is LNHDA and CDR2 is SQIVND in the germline V gene (reference sequence). CDR3 length equals 13 residues. V lost 7 bases, J lost 8 bases, and 15 bases lay in between. CDR3 DNA: TGTGCCAGTAAGGGGGGGGGCAGGCATGAGCAGTTCTTC. Translating gives CASKGGGRHEQFF.

The rearrangement joins TRBV7-9 to TRBJ2-5; D unclear. The CDR3 loop spans 15 amino acids. Germline CDR1 is SEHNR and CDR2 is FQNEAQ (reference sequence). V shed 1 base and J shed 2 bases, with 11 bases lying between them. The CDR3 nucleotides are TGTGCCAGCAGCTTAGTAGTACAGCCACAAGAGACCCAGTACTTC. This sequence encodes CASSLVVQPQETQYF.

The chain carries TRBV2 and TRBJ2-5; 9 bases agree with TRBD1. This CDR3 has 14 amino acids. Germline V CDR1 and CDR2: SNHLY, FYNNEI. After removal of 7 bases from V and 5 bases from J, the junction contained 8 bases not matched to a gene. CDR3 protein: CASTLQGAWETQYF. The CDR3, as DNA: TGTGCCAGCACTCTACAGGGGGCATGGGAGACCCAGTACTTC.

This clone was seen only a few times. The chain joins TRBV29-1 to TRBJ1-1, with a tentative D call TRBD1 (6 bases). This CDR3 comprises 15 residues. Germline V gene lookup returns CDR1 SQVTM and CDR2 ANQGSEA. Trimming pared 0 bases from V and 3 bases from J, leaving 14 bases between. Written as DNA, the CDR3 is TGCAGCGTTGAAGACGGCAGGGGAAGGGACACTGAAGCTTTCTTT. Translating it yields CSVEDGRGRDTEAFF.

V gene TRBV6-5 combines with J gene TRBJ1-5; TRBD1 is a possible D gene (6 bases). Trimming cost V 6 bases and J 5 bases, with 17 bases left between them. The germline V gene encodes CDR1 MNHEY and CDR2 SVGAGI. The CDR3 contains 15 residues. The CDR3 reads CASRDSAGAHQPQHF. The DNA for the CDR3 is TGTGCCAGCAGGGACTCAGCAGGGGCCCATCAGCCCCAGCATTTT.

The genes are TRBV30 and TRBJ1-1; 10 positions match TRBD1. The germline gives CDR1 GTSNPN, CDR2 SVGIG (reference sequence). There are 14 residues in the CDR3. The V segment lost 2 bases and the J segment 8 bases; nucleotides outside the gene matches: 8. CDR3 residues: CAWSTTGTGVEAFF. In DNA, the CDR3 is TGTGCCTGGAGTACTACCGGGACAGGGGTAGAAGCTTTCTTT. Drawing the rest from reference TRBV30 and TRBJ1-1, the complete variable domain is SQTIHQWPATLVQPVGSPLSLECTVEGTSNPNLYWYRQAAGRGLQLLFYSVGIGQISSEVPQNLSASRPQDRQFILSSKKLLLSDSGFYLCAWSTTGTGVEAFFGQGTRLTVV.

This clone has more than one count but fewer than ten. The CDR3 region is CASSEPSGRKNEQFF. The CDR3 DNA follows: TGCGCCAGCAGTGAGCCTAGCGGGAGGAAAAATGAGCAGTTCTTC. The chain has TRBV10-2 and TRBJ2-1; TRBD2 agrees at 11 bases. The germline V gene has CDR1 WSHSY and CDR2 SAAADI. With 2 bases clipped from V and 7 bases from J, the junction kept 4 bases outside the gene matches. The CDR3 covers 15 residues.

This clone was seen a handful of times. A read error is possible here, since a much larger clone lies one base away. V gene TRBV7-9 combines with J gene TRBJ1-2; 7 positions match TRBD1. CDR3 length: 14 amino acids. Germline V gives CDR1 SEHNR, CDR2 FQNEAQ (reference sequence). The CDR3 region is CSSSLTGVGYGYTF. In DNA form, the CDR3 reads TGTTCCAGCAGCTTAACAGGGGTAGGGTATGGCTACACCTTC.

This chain uses TRBV6-5 with TRBJ2-2, with no clear D. From germline, CDR1 is MNHEY and CDR2 SVGAGI. CDR3 size: 14 residues. Between the trimmed V and J ends, which lost 5 bases and 7 bases, there was a span of 14 bases. The CDR3 DNA is TGTGCCAGCAGTGAATCGGCGGAGATCGGGGAGCTGTTTTTT. Translated, it gives CASSESAEIGELFF.

This chain connects TRBV5-1 to TRBJ1-1; weak D call: TRBD1 (6 bases). V lost 4 bases and J lost 2, with 9 bases in between. The CDR3 totals 13 residues. CDR1 SGHRS and CDR2 YFSETQ come from the germline V gene. As DNA, the CDR3 is TGCGCCAGCAGCAGGACAGATAACACTGAAGCTTTCTTT. This gives the protein CASSRTDNTEAFF. The full variable domain, completed using reference TRBV5-1 and TRBJ1-1, is KAGVTQTPRYLIKTRGQQVTLSCSPISGHRSVSWYQQTPGQGLQFLFEYFSETQRNKGNFPGRFSGRQFSNSRSEMNVSTLELGDSALYLCASSRTDNTEAFFGQGTRLTVV.

This chain connects TRBV10-3 to TRBJ1-5, with unresolved D. The germline CDR1 and CDR2 sequences are ENHRY and SYGVKD. V lost 3 bases to trimming and J lost 1 base, with 10 bases between them. The CDR3 is made up of 15 amino acids. CDR3 nucleotides: TGTGCCATCAGTGACACCTCCGAGAGCAATCAGCCCCAGCATTTT. It codes for CAISDTSESNQPQHF.

This clone was observed a few times. This rearrangement joins TRBV4-2 to TRBJ2-3; TRBD2 matches at 8 bases. The CDR3 has 15 residues. V lost 4 bases to trimming and J lost 5 bases; unmatched junction nucleotides: 8. Germline V gene data show CDR1 as LGHNA and CDR2 as YNFKEQ. The CDR3 protein is CASSPSAGEVDTQYF. The CDR3 DNA is TGTGCCAGCAGCCCTTCAGCGGGGGAGGTAGATACGCAGTATTTT.

This clone was seen a single time. The rearrangement joins TRBV19 to TRBJ2-5; the match to TRBD2 covers 7 bases. The J call may be faulty, since TRBJ2-7 better matches the DNA end. CDR1 and CDR2 (germline): LNHDA, SQIVND (reference sequence). The CDR3 totals 14 residues. The CDR3 nucleotides are TGTGCCAGTAGTATCGGAGCGGGGTCCTACGAGCAGTACTTC. It translates to CASSIGAGSYEQYF.

J is TRBJ2-2 and V is TRBV7-8; 10 positions match TRBD2. The trim removed 1 base at V and 9 bases at J, leaving 5 bases unmatched. Per germline, CDR1 SGHVS and CDR2 FQNEAQ. This CDR3 contains 15 residues. The CDR3 DNA reads TGTGCCAGCAGCTTAGGACGAGCGGGAGGGAGGGAGCTGTTTTTT. Translation gives CASSLGRAGGRELFF.

The chain carries TRBV13 and TRBJ1-1; TRBD1 might be the D (6 bases). The CDR3 totals 15 residues. The ends were cut back, 5 bases at V and 1 base at J, with 14 bases in the middle. Per the germline V gene, CDR1 is PRHDT and CDR2 is FYEKMQ (reference sequence). DNA of the CDR3: TGTGCCAGCAGCCCCGGGGGGCAGGGGAACACTGAAGCTTTCTTT. Protein: CASSPGGQGNTEAFF.

CDR3 bases: TGTGCCAGCACCTCCGGGACAGAAGTCACTGAAGCTTTCTTT. Translation gives CASTSGTEVTEAFF. The chain is built from TRBV7-3 and TRBJ1-1; 7 bases are shared with TRBD1. Germline CDR1 and CDR2: SGHTA and FQGTGA. CDR3 length equals 14 residues. The J segment lost 4 bases and the V segment lost 7 bases, leaving 9 bases of the junction unmatched.